The present TCR beta chain was sequenced within a study of blood T cell repertoires in COVID-19. The wider study: From the United States, Italy and Spain came samples of acute and convalescent COVID-19. PBMCs, B-cell-depleted T cells, or T cells were the source of the cDNA or gDNA that made up the material.

In the authors' methods: It was from reference gene primer amplification that nucleated cell counts were estimated. TCRdb keeps only in-frame clones here, not all; method: immunoSEQ multiplex PCR. The V and J calls and clone size were taken over from that table, and D and trimming were inferred from the DNA. The table lists roughly 150,000 clones, 70% to 90% of them singletons, with around 28% in the top ten. The ends lost 6 bases at V and 2 bases at J; junction bases unmatched: 6. Germline V CDR1 and CDR2: GTSNPN, SVGIG (reference sequence). The CDR3 has 13 residues. The TCR was taken from a human donor in a cohort sampled during active COVID-19. Sample: peripheral blood. V gene TRBV30 combines with J gene TRBJ1-2, with TRBD1 matching over 7 bases. Here the CDR3 DNA reads TGTGCCTGCACAGGGGCCCTAAACTATGGCTACACCTTC. Protein: CACTGALNYGYTF.